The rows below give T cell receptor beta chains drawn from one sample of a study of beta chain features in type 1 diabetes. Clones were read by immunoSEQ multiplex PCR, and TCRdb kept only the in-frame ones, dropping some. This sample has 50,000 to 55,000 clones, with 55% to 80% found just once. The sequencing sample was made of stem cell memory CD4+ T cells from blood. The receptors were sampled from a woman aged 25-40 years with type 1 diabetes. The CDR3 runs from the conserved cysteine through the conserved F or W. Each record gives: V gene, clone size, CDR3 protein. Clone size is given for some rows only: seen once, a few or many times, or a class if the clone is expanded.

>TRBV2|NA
CASSDRRRLTYEQYF
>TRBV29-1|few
CSVDPRLADSSYNEQFF
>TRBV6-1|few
CASSEEQGNNQPQHF
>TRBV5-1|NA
CASRREYQETQYF
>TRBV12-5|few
CASGLEAGSDEQFF
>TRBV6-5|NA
CASSYFTGQLYGYTF
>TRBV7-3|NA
CASSTARGSDEQFF
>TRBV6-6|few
CASSPQGAYEKLFF
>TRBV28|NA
CASNSGERDLYEQYF
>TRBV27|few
CASRTTTGTGFSYEQYF
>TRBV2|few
CASNPMGLASNEQFF
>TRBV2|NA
CASGAADTQYF
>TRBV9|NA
CASSVDAGRGNEQFF
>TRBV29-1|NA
CSVEDFSSSWNEQFF
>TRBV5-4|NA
CASRPGLAGGNEQFF
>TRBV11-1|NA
CASTTRDSYNEQFF